The clone carrying this TCR beta chain occurred many times. What it recognizes is unknown. This sample was taken from a study of T cells in Graves' hyperthyroidism and ophthalmopathy. Study findings and constraints: Ophthalmopathy and stable hyperthyroidism were separated by a 13 V-J model.

Not enrolled were patients with uncontrolled infection, other autoimmune disease, pregnancy or lactation. Clinical symptoms, serum thyroxine, TRAb, thyroid ultrasound and orbital computed tomography established diagnosis. From RNA transcripts, TCR beta CDR3 regions were amplified. HTBI primers drove first-round RT-PCR of the TCR CDR3. TCRdb itself ran the multiplex PCR reads through MiXCR, one entry per CDR3 protein. Among a few hundred thousand distinct CDR3 sequences listed, 46% were seen once. CDR1 is SQVTM, CDR2 ANQGSEA, per germline. This CDR3 has 12 residues. The V end lost 1 base, the J end lost 4 bases, and 8 bases lay between the germline ends.

Sequencing was carried out using peripheral blood or thyroid tissue (not recorded which). The receptor was derived from a woman between 18 and 29 years old with Graves' hyperthyroidism. V is TRBV29-1 and J is TRBJ2-7; no definite D call. CDR3 residues: CSVEVKGYEQYF. Written as DNA, the CDR3 is TGCAGCGTTGAAGTCAAGGGTTACGAGCAGTACTTC.